The T cell receptor beta chain described here comes from a study of regulatory T cells in long-lasting Graves disease. In this sample, this clonotype turned up many times. Antigen unknown. Notes on the study in general: Few sampled subjects may have lowered accuracy. Among persistent patients, a larger number of public clonotypes were shared (about 3,000) than among newly diagnosed patients (just over 950).

Assembly of TCR beta libraries relied on iRepertoire HTBI primers together with Arm-PCR of CDR3 regions. One entry per CDR3 protein, called by TCRdb with MiXCR from the multiplex PCR reads. The profile shows over 350,000 distinct CDR3 sequences, over 12% of them singletons. From germline, CDR1 is LGHDT and CDR2 YNNKEL (reference sequence). This CDR3 is built from 16 residues. V lost 4 bases and J lost 4, with 19 bases in between. Noted time point: newly diagnosed GD, antithyroid drugs for less than 3 months. Following extraction of RNA from PBMCs, that RNA was used to make the TCR library. This sample was shared with a second study, whose subject was T cells in Graves' hyperthyroidism and ophthalmopathy. Turning to that study: An initial round of RT-PCR targeting the TCR CDR3 relied on the HTBI primer set. Appearing also in blood were most of the thyroid clonotypes expanded above 0.001.

V is TRBV3-1 and J is TRBJ1-2, with D maybe TRBD1 (6 bases). The source was peripheral blood mononuclear cells (PBMCs), collected at new diagnosis, from a patient treated with antithyroid drugs. The clonotype was recovered from a woman aged 35 to 49 with Graves disease. The CDR3 bases are TGTGCCAGCAGCCGTACGAGCGCCAGGGGCTCCTATGGCTACACCTTC. Its translation: CASSRTSARGSYGYTF.